The 10 T cell receptor beta chains listed next were all sequenced from one sample in a study of control samples from healthy donors and cancer patients (TCRdb year 2020). The library was made by the immunoSEQ multiplex PCR assay. This is the immuneACCESS table as TCRdb keeps it, with only in-frame sequences that have V and J called. A part of the clones is gone; compared with another copy, unresolved V genes explain less than half, and the rest is unexplained. This sample is represented by around 94,000 clones; 90% of them were singletons. Of the sample, over 3% is held by the ten largest clones. Specimen: blood. The receptors were sampled from a woman aged 18-35 years in good health.

CDR3 sequence reads: CATSDLRGGEADTQYF. CDR3 DNA sequence: TGTGCCACCAGTGATTTGAGGGGGGGCGAGGCAGATACGCAGTATTTT. The chain carries TRBV24-1 and TRBJ2-3; maybe TRBD2 (7 bases). In germline, CDR1 is KGHDR, CDR2 SFDVKD. The CDR3 extends over 16 amino acids. Trimming removed 0 bases at V and 4 bases at J, with 13 bases between.

The chain carries TRBV20-1 and TRBJ1-1; no clear D. CDR3 length equals 11 residues. Germline V gene data show CDR1 as DFQATT and CDR2 as SNEGSKA (reference sequence). Between the trimmed V and J ends, which lost 0 bases and 3 bases, there was a span of 2 bases. This CDR3 reads CSARDYTEAFF. As DNA, the CDR3 is TGCAGTGCTAGAGACTACACTGAAGCTTTCTTT.

A single count supports this clone. V gene TRBV29-1 combines with J gene TRBJ1-2; D gene ambiguous. Trimming pared 2 bases from V and 6 bases from J, leaving 13 bases between. CDR1 and CDR2 from the germline V gene are SQVTM and ANQGSEA. The CDR3 consists of 13 residues. CDR3 loop: CSVESMFEDGYTF. Here the CDR3 DNA reads TGCAGCGTTGAAAGTATGTTTGAAGATGGCTACACCTTC. Looking up the rest from reference TRBV29-1 and TRBJ1-2 gives the full variable domain: SAVISQKPSRDICQRGTSLTIQCQVDSQVTMMFWYRQQPGQSLTLIATANQGSEATYESGFVIDKFPISRPNLTFSTLTVSNMSPEDSSIYLCSVESMFEDGYTFGSGTRLTVV.

The chain combines TRBV5-4 with TRBJ1-2; a possible D gene is TRBD1 (6 bases). The CDR3 loop spans 14 amino acids. CDR1 and CDR2 (germline): SGHNT, YYREEE (reference sequence). Trimming stripped 0 bases from V and 6 bases from J, with 12 bases between. CDR3 sequence (DNA): TGTGCCAGCAGCTTGGCCGGGCGGGACAATGGCTACACCTTC. Residues: CASSLAGRDNGYTF.

The chain employs TRBV28 and TRBJ1-1; D is perhaps TRBD1 (5 bases). CDR1 MDHEN and CDR2 SYDVKM come from the germline V gene. The CDR3 runs to 15 residues. V shed 3 bases and J shed 2 bases, with 13 bases lying between them. The CDR3 nucleotides read TGTGCCAGCAGTTTGACGAGGGGCCCTAACACTGAAGCTTTCTTT. Encoded protein: CASSLTRGPNTEAFF.

The chain employs TRBV6-5 and TRBJ1-2; 10 nucleotides agree with TRBD1. The CDR3 contains 16 residues. Germline lookup yields CDR1 MNHEY and CDR2 SVGAGI. The J segment lost 3 bases and the V segment lost 2 bases, leaving 6 bases of the junction unmatched. The CDR3: CASSYPTGTGDYGYTF. The CDR3 DNA is TGTGCCAGCAGTTACCCAACCGGGACAGGGGACTATGGCTACACCTTC.

The chain couples TRBV14 to TRBJ2-3; D assignment may be TRBD1 or TRBD2 (5 bases each). The germline CDR1 and CDR2 sequences are SGHDN and FVKESK. V lost 4 bases and J lost 2, with 16 bases in between. This CDR3 has 16 amino acids. CDR3 residues: CASSPPSGRYTDTQYF. The CDR3 region has the DNA TGTGCCAGCAGCCCTCCATCGGGACGGTACACAGATACGCAGTATTTT.

The V call is TRBV7-9, the J call TRBJ1-4, with a possible D match to TRBD1 (6 bases). V was clipped by 7 bases and J by 0 bases, with 15 bases between them. CDR3 length: 16 residues. Germline V gene lookup returns CDR1 SEHNR and CDR2 FQNEAQ (reference sequence). The CDR3 region is CASTLGAGATNEKLFF. The CDR3 bases are TGTGCCAGCACCTTGGGGGCAGGGGCAACTAATGAAAAACTGTTTTTT.

V and J are TRBV6-5 and TRBJ1-5, with 9 bases identical to TRBD1. Germline lookup yields CDR1 MNHEY and CDR2 SVGAGI. The junction had 8 bases not matched to a gene; V was cut back by 11 bases and J by 0 bases. The CDR3 length is 15 residues. The CDR3 spells CAVEQGAYSNQPQHF. The CDR3 nucleotides are TGTGCCGTAGAACAGGGGGCTTATAGCAATCAGCCCCAGCATTTT.

The rearrangement links TRBV2 to TRBJ1-4; D is perhaps TRBD1 (5 bases). The CDR3 is made up of 16 amino acids. Germline V gives CDR1 SNHLY, CDR2 FYNNEI. With 2 bases removed from V and 7 bases from J, the gap between germline ends came to 17 bases. The CDR3 coding sequence is TGTGCCAGCAGTGAATTCCGGGGGGTTGATAGTGAAAAACTGTTTTTT. Translated, it gives CASSEFRGVDSEKLFF.